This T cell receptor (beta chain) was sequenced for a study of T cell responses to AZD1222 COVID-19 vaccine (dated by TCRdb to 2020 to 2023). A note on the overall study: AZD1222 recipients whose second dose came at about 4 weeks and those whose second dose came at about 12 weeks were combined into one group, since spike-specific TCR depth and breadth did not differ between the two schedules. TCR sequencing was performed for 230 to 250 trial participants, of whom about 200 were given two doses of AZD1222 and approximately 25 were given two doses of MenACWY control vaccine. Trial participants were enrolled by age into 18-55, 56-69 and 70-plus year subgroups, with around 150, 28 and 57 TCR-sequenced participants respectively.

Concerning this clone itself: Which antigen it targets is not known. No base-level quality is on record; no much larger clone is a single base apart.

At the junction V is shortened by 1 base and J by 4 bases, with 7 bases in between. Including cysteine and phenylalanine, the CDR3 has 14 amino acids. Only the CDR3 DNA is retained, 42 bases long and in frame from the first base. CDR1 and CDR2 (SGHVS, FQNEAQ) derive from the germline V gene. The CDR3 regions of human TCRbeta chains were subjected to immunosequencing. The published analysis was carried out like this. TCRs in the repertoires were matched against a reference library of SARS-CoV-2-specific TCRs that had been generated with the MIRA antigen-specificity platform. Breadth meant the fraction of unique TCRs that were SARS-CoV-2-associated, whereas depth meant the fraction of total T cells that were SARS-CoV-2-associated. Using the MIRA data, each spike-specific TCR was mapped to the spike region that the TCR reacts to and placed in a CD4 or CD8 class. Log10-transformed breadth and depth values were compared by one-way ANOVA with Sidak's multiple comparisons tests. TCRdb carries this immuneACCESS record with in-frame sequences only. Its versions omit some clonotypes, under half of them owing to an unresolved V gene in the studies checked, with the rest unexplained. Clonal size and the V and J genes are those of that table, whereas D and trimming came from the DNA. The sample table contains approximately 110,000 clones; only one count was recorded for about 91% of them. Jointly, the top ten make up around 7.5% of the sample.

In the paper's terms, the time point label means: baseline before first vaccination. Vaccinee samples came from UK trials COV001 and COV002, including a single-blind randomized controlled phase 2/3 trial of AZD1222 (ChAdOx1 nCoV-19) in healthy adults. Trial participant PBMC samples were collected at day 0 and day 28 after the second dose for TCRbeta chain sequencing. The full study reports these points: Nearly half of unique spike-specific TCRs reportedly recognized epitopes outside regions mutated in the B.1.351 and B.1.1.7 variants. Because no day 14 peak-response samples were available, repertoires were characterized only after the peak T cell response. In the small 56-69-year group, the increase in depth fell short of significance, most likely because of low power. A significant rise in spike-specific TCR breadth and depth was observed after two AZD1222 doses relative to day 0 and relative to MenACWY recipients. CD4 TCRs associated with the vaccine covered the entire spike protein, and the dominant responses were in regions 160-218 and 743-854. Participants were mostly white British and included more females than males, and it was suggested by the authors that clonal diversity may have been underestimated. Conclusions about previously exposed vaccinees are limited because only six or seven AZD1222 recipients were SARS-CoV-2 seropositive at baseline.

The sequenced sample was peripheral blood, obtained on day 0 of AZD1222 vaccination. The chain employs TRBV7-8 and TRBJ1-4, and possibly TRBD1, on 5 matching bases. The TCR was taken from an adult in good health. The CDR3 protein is CASSLGQLNEKLFF. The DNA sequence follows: TGTGCCAGCAGCTTAGGACAGCTTAATGAAAAACTGTTTTTT. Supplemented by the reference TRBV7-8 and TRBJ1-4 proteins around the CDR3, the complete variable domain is GAGVSQSPRYKVAKRGQDVALRCDPISGHVSLFWYQQALGQGPEFLTYFQNEAQLDKSGLPSDRFFAERPEGSVSTLKIQRTQQEDSAVYLCASSLGQLNEKLFFGSGTQLSVL.